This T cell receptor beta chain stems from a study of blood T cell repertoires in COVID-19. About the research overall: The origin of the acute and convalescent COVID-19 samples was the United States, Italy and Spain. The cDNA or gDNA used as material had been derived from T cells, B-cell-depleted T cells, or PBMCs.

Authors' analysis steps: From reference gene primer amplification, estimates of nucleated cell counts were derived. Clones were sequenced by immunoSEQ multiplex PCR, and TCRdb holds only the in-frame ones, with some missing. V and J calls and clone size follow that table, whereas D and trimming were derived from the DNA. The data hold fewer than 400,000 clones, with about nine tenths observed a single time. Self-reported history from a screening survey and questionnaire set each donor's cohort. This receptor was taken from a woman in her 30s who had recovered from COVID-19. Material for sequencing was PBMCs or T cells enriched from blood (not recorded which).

The CDR3 here is CASSQEYQTGSYEQYF. CDR3 bases: TGTGCCAGCAGCCAAGAATATCAAACAGGCTCCTACGAGCAGTACTTC. The rearrangement joins TRBV3-1 (or the pseudogene TRBV3-2) to TRBJ2-7, with D possibly matching TRBD1 (5 bases). Germline CDR1 and CDR2: LGHDT and YNNKEL (reference sequence). The CDR3 is 16 residues long. V was pared by 0 bases and J by 0 bases, with 12 bases between.